Included here is one T cell receptor (beta chain) sequence, with context. This entry comes from a study of T cell repertoires in ileal Crohn's disease. Measured with immunoSEQ multiplex PCR; TCRdb has only the in-frame clones, and not every one. The data show more than 5,500 clones, around 84% seen once. Time point in this sample: proximal margin of the surgical specimen (macroscopically non-inflamed). This clonotype was obtained from an adult with Crohn's disease. The sequenced sample consisted of ileal tissue.

CDR3 loop: CASRHKGEAFF. Here the CDR3 DNA reads TGTGCCAGCCGGCATAAGGGGGAAGCTTTCTTT. This chain links TRBV5-6 with TRBJ1-1, with D perhaps TRBD1 (5 bases). The CDR3 runs 11 residues. Trimming took off 7 bases at V and 8 bases at J, with 12 bases between the two ends. The germline V gene encodes CDR1 SGHDT and CDR2 YYEEEE.